This T cell receptor beta chain stems from a study of blood T cell repertoires in COVID-19. Study information: COVID-19 samples collected from the United States, Italy and Spain covered acute and convalescent phases.

The CDR3 extends over 14 amino acids. Between the trimmed V and J ends, which lost 5 bases and 6 bases, there was a span of 16 bases. The germline V gene encodes CDR1 SNHLY and CDR2 FYNNEI. Those enrolled in Seattle joined during active infection and were followed longitudinally afterward. Original processing notes: Estimates of nucleated cell counts were drawn from the amplification of reference gene primers. Profiling relied on immunoSEQ multiplex PCR, and the TCRdb table lists in-frame clones only, not all of them. V, J and clone size are taken as reported in that table, and D and trimming were inferred from the DNA itself. This table has 220,000 or so clones, 86% appearing once.

The sequenced material came from peripheral blood. V is TRBV2 and J is TRBJ1-2, with D possibly TRBD1 on 5 matching bases. The TCR sequence derives from a woman aged 50 to 65 with COVID-19, enrolled during active disease. Here the CDR3 reads CASSTGRAGHGYTF. CDR3 bases: TGTGCCAGCAGTACAGGTCGGGCAGGCCATGGCTACACCTTC.